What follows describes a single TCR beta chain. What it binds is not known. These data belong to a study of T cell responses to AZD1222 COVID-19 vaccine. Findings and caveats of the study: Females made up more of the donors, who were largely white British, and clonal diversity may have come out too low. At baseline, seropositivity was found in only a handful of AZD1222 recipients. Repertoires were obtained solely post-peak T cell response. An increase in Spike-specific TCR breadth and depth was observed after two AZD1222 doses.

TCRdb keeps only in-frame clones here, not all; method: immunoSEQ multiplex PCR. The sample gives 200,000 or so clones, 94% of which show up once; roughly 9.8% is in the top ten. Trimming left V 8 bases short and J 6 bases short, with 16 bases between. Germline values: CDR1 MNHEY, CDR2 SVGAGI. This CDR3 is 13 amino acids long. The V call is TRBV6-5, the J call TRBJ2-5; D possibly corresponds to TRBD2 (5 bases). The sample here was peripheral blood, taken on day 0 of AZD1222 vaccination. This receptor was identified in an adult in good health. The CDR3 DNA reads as TGTGCCAGCTCCACCCCGGGAAGTCAGACCCAGTACTTC. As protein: CASSTPGSQTQYF.